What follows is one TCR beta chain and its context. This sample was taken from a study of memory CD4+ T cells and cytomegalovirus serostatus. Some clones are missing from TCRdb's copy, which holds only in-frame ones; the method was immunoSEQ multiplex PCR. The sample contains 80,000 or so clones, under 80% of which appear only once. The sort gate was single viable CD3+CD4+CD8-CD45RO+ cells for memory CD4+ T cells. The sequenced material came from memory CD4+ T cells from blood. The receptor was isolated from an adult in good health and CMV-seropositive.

The DNA for the CDR3 is TGTGCCAGCAGCCCCCCCAGAGAAGATACGCAGTATTTT. Translated, it gives CASSPPREDTQYF. V usage is TRBV11-3 and J usage is TRBJ2-3; D unclear. The germline V gene has CDR1 SGHNT and CDR2 YENEEA. The CDR3 is made up of 13 amino acids. The ends were cut back, 5 bases at V and 5 bases at J, with 11 bases in the middle.